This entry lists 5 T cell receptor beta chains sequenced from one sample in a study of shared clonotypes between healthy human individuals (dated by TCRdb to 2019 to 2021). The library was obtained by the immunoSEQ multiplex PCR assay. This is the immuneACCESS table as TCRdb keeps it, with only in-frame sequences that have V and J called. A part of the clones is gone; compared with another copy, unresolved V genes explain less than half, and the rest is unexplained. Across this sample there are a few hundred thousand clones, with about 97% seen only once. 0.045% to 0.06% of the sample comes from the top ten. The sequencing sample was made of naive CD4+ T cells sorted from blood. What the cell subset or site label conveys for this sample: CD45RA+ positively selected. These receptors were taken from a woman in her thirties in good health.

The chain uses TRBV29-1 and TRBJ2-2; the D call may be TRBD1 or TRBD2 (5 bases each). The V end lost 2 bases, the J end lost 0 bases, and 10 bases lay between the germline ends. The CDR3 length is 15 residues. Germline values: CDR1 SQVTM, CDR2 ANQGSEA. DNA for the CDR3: TGCAGCGTTGAAATCGGGACGGCGAACACCGGGGAGCTGTTTTTT. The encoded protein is CSVEIGTANTGELFF.

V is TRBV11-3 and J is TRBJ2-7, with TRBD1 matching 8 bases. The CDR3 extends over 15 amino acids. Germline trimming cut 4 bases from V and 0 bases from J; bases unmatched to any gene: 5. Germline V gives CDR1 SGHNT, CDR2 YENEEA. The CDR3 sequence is CASSSGQGGSYEQYF. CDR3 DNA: TGTGCCAGCAGCTCTGGACAGGGAGGCTCCTACGAGCAGTACTTC.

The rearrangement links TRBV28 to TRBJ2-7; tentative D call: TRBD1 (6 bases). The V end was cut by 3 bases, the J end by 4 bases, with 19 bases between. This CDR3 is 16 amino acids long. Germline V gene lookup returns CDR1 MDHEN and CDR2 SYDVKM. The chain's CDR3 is CASSLVGGSGPYEQYF. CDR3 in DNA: TGTGCCAGCAGTTTGGTTGGGGGCTCCGGACCGTACGAGCAGTACTTC.

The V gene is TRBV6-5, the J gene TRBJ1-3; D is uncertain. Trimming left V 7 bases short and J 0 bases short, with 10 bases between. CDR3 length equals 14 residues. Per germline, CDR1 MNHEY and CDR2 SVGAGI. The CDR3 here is CASTQRSSGNTIYF. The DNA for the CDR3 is TGTGCCAGCACCCAGCGCAGCTCTGGAAACACCATATATTTT.

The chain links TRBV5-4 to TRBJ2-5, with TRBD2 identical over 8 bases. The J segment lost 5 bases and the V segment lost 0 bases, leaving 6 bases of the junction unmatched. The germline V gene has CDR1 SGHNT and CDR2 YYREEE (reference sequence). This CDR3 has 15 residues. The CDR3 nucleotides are TGTGCCAGCAGCTTGGCGAGCGGGAGCGGGGAGACCCAGTACTTC. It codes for CASSLASGSGETQYF.